One sample yielded the 21 T cell receptor beta chains listed below, sequenced in a study of blood T cells in healthy people across ages. Using a J-beta primer mix together with a sample-barcoded 5' primer, a second PCR was run for roughly 6 to 12 cycles. TCRdb passed the 5' RACE reads through MiXCR, listing each CDR3 protein once. The sample lists some 1.7 million distinct CDR3 sequences; roughly 27% were seen once. Specimen: blood. The receptor source for this set is a young woman in good health.

The chain combines TRBV6-2 or TRBV6-3 with TRBJ2-7; weak D call: TRBD2 (5 bases). Trimming removed 8 bases at V and 7 bases at J, with 21 bases between. CDR3 length: 14 amino acids. Germline-derived CDR1 and CDR2 are MNHEY and SVGEGT. The CDR3 is CASGLGVISGEQYF. DNA of the CDR3: TGTGCCAGCGGGCTCGGCGTCATTTCGGGGGAGCAGTACTTC.

The chain joins TRBV7-9 to TRBJ1-2; the D is unclear. This CDR3 contains 15 residues. The V and J ends lost 4 bases and 4 bases respectively, with 16 bases between them. Germline V gene data show CDR1 as SEHNR and CDR2 as FQNEAQ (reference sequence). In DNA form, the CDR3 reads TGTGCCAGCAGCTCCCCTCCCGGAGATACCTATGGCTACACCTTC. Residues: CASSSPPGDTYGYTF.

About this clonotype: This is likely a read error, given that the CDR3 carries no conserved phenylalanine or tryptophan at its end. The genes are TRBV30 and TRBJ2-2, with 9 nucleotides matching TRBD2. CDR1 and CDR2 from the germline V gene are GTSNPN and SVGIG (reference sequence). This CDR3 is built from 13 residues. V lost 5 bases, J lost 5 bases, and 3 bases stayed unmatched. The CDR3 protein is CAWGTSQTGELFC. CDR3 nucleotides: TGTGCCTGGGGGACTAGCCAAACCGGGGAGCTGTTTTGT.

For the CDR3, the DNA is TGTGCCAGCAGCGTACATGGCTACACCTTC. Amino acids: CASSVHGYTF. This sequence joins TRBV28 and TRBJ1-2; D uncertain. The V end was cut by 6 bases, the J end by 6 bases, with 5 bases between. Germline lookup yields CDR1 MDHEN and CDR2 SYDVKM. The CDR3 has 10 residues.

The V gene is TRBV7-6, the J gene TRBJ2-1; 13 positions agree with TRBD2. V dropped 2 bases and J dropped 12; count of bases not matched to a gene: 7. Germline loops: CDR1 SGHVS, CDR2 FNYEAQ. The CDR3 extends over 15 amino acids. CDR3 residues: CASSLNRLAGGGQFF. Here the CDR3 DNA reads TGTGCCAGCAGCTTAAACCGACTAGCGGGAGGAGGGCAGTTCTTC.

This clonotype was counted at least ten times. This chain uses TRBV7-2 with TRBJ2-7; 7 bases fit TRBD1. The CDR3 covers 13 residues. V was pared by 6 bases and J by 6 bases, with 8 bases of the junction left unmatched. The germline V gene has CDR1 SGHTA and CDR2 FQGNSA. DNA of the CDR3: TGTGCCAGCAGTCTCGACAGGGCTGGCGAGCAGTACTTC. This gives the protein CASSLDRAGEQYF.

This clonotype was recorded a few times. The junction and the germline gene differ at one end; a read error may be behind it. The rearrangement links TRBV7-9 to TRBJ1-2; maybe TRBD1 (6 bases). The CDR3 runs 12 residues. CDR1 is SEHNR, CDR2 FQNEAQ, per germline (reference sequence). For the CDR3, the DNA is TGTGCCAGCAGCGGACAGAACTGTGGCTACACCTTC. Its protein is CASSGQNCGYTF.

As to this clonotype: This sequence may be a read error, since a much larger clone differs from it by one base. CDR3 protein: CSARDLKAGDRYEQYF. CDR3 coding DNA: TGCAGTGCTAGAGATCTGAAAGCGGGAGATAGGTACGAGCAGTACTTC. The rearrangement links TRBV20-1 to TRBJ2-7, with 8 nucleotides matching TRBD2. Germline CDR1 is DFQATT and CDR2 is SNEGSKA (reference sequence). The CDR3 loop spans 16 amino acids. V shed 0 bases and J 4 bases; nucleotides not matched to a gene: 11.

This clonotype showed up many times. V gene TRBV20-1 combines with J gene TRBJ2-1, with 13 nucleotides matching TRBD2. Per germline, CDR1 DFQATT and CDR2 SNEGSKA (reference sequence). This CDR3 spans 14 amino acids. V was clipped by 5 bases and J by 10 bases; unmatched bases: 8. CDR3 protein: CSASKLAGGLEQFF. CDR3 nucleotide sequence: TGCAGTGCTTCGAAACTAGCGGGGGGGCTCGAGCAGTTCTTC.

The chain employs TRBV7-2 and TRBJ2-7, with TRBD2 matching 11 bases. The germline CDR1 and CDR2 sequences are SGHTA and FQGNSA. Trimming took 6 bases from V and 1 from J; bases not matched to a gene: 5. CDR3 length: 15 residues. For the CDR3, the DNA is TGTGCCAGCAGTCCGACTAGCGGGGAATCCTACGAGCAGTACTTC. Protein: CASSPTSGESYEQYF.

The rearrangement links TRBV29-1 to TRBJ1-4, with D possibly TRBD1 on 5 matching bases. V lost 6 bases and J lost 0, with 8 bases in between. The CDR3 length is 13 residues. CDR1 and CDR2 (germline): SQVTM, ANQGSEA. The CDR3 protein is CSVQDPTNEKLFF. Here the CDR3 DNA reads TGCAGCGTACAGGACCCAACTAATGAAAAACTGTTTTTT.

This chain connects TRBV5-1 to TRBJ2-5; D gene unclear. V shed 6 bases and J shed 4 bases, with 19 bases lying between them. The CDR3 consists of 15 residues. Germline values: CDR1 SGHRS, CDR2 YFSETQ. This CDR3 is CASNEGSATSETQYF. The CDR3 DNA follows: TGCGCCAGCAACGAAGGGTCAGCTACCTCAGAGACCCAGTACTTC. The full variable domain, completed using reference TRBV5-1 and TRBJ2-5, is KAGVTQTPRYLIKTRGQQVTLSCSPISGHRSVSWYQQTPGQGLQFLFEYFSETQRNKGNFPGRFSGRQFSNSRSEMNVSTLELGDSALYLCASNEGSATSETQYFGPGTRLLVL.

The chain carries TRBV7-9 and TRBJ2-7; D is uncertain. Germline CDR1 and CDR2: SEHNR and FQNEAQ (reference sequence). Trimming shortened V by 5 bases and J by 4 bases, and 9 bases separated the two germline ends. This CDR3 has 12 residues. The CDR3 is CASSVKVYEQYF. The CDR3 DNA follows: TGTGCCAGCAGCGTAAAGGTGTACGAGCAGTACTTC.

This clonotype was seen repeatedly, ten times or more. This sequence joins TRBV6-2 or TRBV6-3 and TRBJ2-7; D unresolved. The germline gives CDR1 MNHEY, CDR2 SVGEGT. V was clipped by 8 bases and J by 0 bases, with 11 bases between them. The length of the CDR3 is 13 residues. The DNA for the CDR3 is TGTGCCAGCCTATCGCGGAGCTCCTACGAGCAGTACTTC. Its protein product is CASLSRSSYEQYF.

This clonotype has a count of ten or more. This chain connects TRBV12-3 or TRBV12-4 to TRBJ1-4; a weak D match, TRBD1 (5 bases). With 5 bases removed from V and 3 bases from J, the gap between germline ends came to 10 bases. This CDR3 region has 14 residues. The CDR3 nucleotides are TGTGCCAGCAGTCAGGGAGGACCTAATGAAAAACTGTTTTTT. Protein product: CASSQGGPNEKLFF.

V usage is TRBV10-3 and J usage is TRBJ2-2; 9 nucleotides match TRBD1. Germline V CDR1 and CDR2: ENHRY, SYGVKD. V trimming: 3 bases; J trimming: 0 bases; junction bases outside the gene matches: 5. CDR3 length equals 17 residues. The CDR3 spells CAISETTGGANTGELFF. The DNA for the CDR3 is TGTGCCATCAGTGAAACTACAGGGGGCGCGAACACCGGGGAGCTGTTTTTT.

The chain carries TRBV20-1 and TRBJ2-4, with 8 bases aligning to TRBD2. The CDR3 totals 13 residues. Germline V CDR1 and CDR2: DFQATT, SNEGSKA (reference sequence). J lost 13 bases, V lost 3 bases, and 11 bases had no gene match. The CDR3 sequence is CSASGSGGIGQYF. CDR3 DNA sequence: TGCAGTGCTAGCGGGAGCGGGGGAATTGGGCAGTACTTC.

About this clonotype: The missing conserved phenylalanine or tryptophan at the end of this CDR3 makes a read error likely. The chain is built from TRBV5-1 and TRBJ2-1, with D tentatively TRBD2 (6 bases). Germline V gene sequence: CDR1 SGHRS, CDR2 YFSETQ. CDR3 length equals 13 residues. Between the trimmed V and J ends, which lost 7 bases and 8 bases, there was a span of 16 bases. DNA of the CDR3: TGCGCCAGCTCGACCGGGGGTCAACATGAGCAGTTCGTC. It specifies CASSTGGQHEQFV.

The gene calls are TRBV7-3 and TRBJ2-1; 10 nucleotides match TRBD1. The junction had 12 bases not matched to a gene; V was cut back by 4 bases and J by 6 bases. Germline V gene sequence: CDR1 SGHTA, CDR2 FQGTGA. The CDR3 totals 17 residues. The CDR3 loop reads CASSYRWGDRGRNEQFF. DNA of the CDR3: TGTGCCAGCAGCTACCGGTGGGGGGACAGGGGACGCAATGAGCAGTTCTTC.

This clonotype was seen more than once but under ten times. At one of its ends the junction is not consistent with the germline gene, which may arise from a read error. This chain connects TRBV6-5 to TRBJ2-7; D gene ambiguous. The CDR3 loop spans 12 amino acids. Germline-derived CDR1 and CDR2 are MNHEY and SVGAGI. CDR3 sequence (DNA): TGCGCCAGCAAAAAGAGCTCCTACGAGCAGTACTTC. It codes for CASKKSSYEQYF.

Here the CDR3 DNA reads TGCGCCAGCAGCCCCGGGTCGGGGAGCTGGGAGACCCAGTACTTC. Encoded protein: CASSPGSGSWETQYF. V and J are TRBV5-1 and TRBJ2-5; possibly TRBD2 for D (5 bases). The CDR3 runs to 15 residues. Germline values: CDR1 SGHRS, CDR2 YFSETQ. Trimming stripped 4 bases from V and 5 bases from J, with 18 bases between.